The TCR beta chain described here comes from a study of blood T cell repertoires in COVID-19. On the study more broadly: Some COVID-19 samples were acute and others convalescent; all came from the United States, Italy and Spain.

The CDR3 length is 16 residues. Germline assignment: CDR1 WNHNN and CDR2 SYGVQD (reference sequence). V was trimmed by 3 bases and J by 0 bases, leaving 12 bases between them. Authors' data handling: For nucleated cells, counts were estimated from reference gene primer amplification. Assay: immunoSEQ multiplex PCR; the TCRdb copy retains only in-frame clones and omits some. V and J calls plus clone size are reproduced from that table; the DNA served to infer D and trimming. The sample lists fewer than 200,000 clones, under 90% occurring once. The material sequenced was peripheral blood. The genes are TRBV10-1 and TRBJ1-5, with D maybe TRBD1 (6 bases). This TCR was recovered from a human donor in a cohort sampled during active COVID-19. This CDR3 is CASSDPDSYSNQPQHF. CDR3 nucleotide sequence: TGCGCCAGCAGTGATCCGGACAGTTATAGCAATCAGCCCCAGCATTTT.